These 3 T cell receptor beta chains were all obtained from the same sample, sequenced in a study of shared clonotypes between healthy human individuals. Sequenced by immunoSEQ multiplex PCR; TCRdb stores in-frame clones only, minus some. The sample carries just over 2,000,000 clones, roughly 94% recorded once. CD45RO-negative, CCR7-positively selected cells formed the naive CD8 fraction, excluding terminally differentiated effector memory CD45RA+ cells. Sequenced material: naive CD8+ T cells sorted from blood. These receptors were collected from a man between 18 and 35 years old in good health.

The chain is built from TRBV7-2 and TRBJ2-5; 12 positions match TRBD2. The germline gives CDR1 SGHTA, CDR2 FQGNSA. The CDR3 totals 14 residues. With V trimmed by 5 bases and J by 5 bases, 3 bases remained unmatched. The CDR3 sequence: CASSPGTSGETQYF. As DNA, the CDR3 is TGTGCCAGCAGCCCCGGGACTAGCGGGGAGACCCAGTACTTC.

The CDR3 region is CASSQEAPAYGSPLHF. CDR3 DNA sequence: TGCGCCAGCAGCCAAGAAGCCCCCGCATACGGGTCACCCCTCCACTTT. The J gene is TRBJ1-6, the V gene TRBV4-1, with D unclear. Trimming took 0 bases from V and 10 from J, leaving 16 bases between them. Germline V lookup: CDR1 MGHRA, CDR2 YSYEKL. The CDR3 is 16 residues long.

This clone showed up just once. The CDR3 sequence is CASSEQSPNVYGSYEQYF. DNA of the CDR3: TGTGCCAGCAGTGAACAGTCCCCTAACGTCTATGGTTCCTACGAGCAGTACTTC. The chain has TRBV6-1 and TRBJ2-7; D gene ambiguous. Germline V gene lookup returns CDR1 MNHNS and CDR2 SASEGT. The CDR3 extends over 18 amino acids. The V and J ends lost 2 bases and 1 base respectively, with 21 bases between them.